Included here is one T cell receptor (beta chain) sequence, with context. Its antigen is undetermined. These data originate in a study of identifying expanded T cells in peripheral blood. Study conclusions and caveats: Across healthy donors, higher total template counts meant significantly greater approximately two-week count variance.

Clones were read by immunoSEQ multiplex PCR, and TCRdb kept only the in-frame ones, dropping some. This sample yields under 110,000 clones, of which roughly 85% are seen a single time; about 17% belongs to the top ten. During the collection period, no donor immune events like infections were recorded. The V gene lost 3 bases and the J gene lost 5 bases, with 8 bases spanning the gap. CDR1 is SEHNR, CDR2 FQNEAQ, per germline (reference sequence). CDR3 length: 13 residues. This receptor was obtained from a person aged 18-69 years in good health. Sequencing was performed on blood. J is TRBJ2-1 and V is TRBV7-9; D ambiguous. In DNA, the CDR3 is TGTGCCAGCAGCTTCGACCTTAACAATGAGCAGTTCTTC. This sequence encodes CASSFDLNNEQFF.